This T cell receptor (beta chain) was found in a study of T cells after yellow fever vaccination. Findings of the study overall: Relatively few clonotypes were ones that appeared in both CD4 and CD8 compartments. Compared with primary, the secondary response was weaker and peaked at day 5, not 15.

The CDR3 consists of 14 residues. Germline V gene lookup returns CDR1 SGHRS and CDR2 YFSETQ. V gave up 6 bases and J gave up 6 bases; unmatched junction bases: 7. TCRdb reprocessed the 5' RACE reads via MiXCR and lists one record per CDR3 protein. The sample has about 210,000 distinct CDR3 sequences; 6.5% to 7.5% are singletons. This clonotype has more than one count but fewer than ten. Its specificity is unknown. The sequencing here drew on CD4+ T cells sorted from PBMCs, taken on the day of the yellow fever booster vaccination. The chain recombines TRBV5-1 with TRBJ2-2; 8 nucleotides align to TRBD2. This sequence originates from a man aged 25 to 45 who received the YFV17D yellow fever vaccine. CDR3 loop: CASTSGSNPGELFF. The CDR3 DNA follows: TGCGCCAGCACAAGCGGGAGCAATCCCGGGGAGCTGTTTTTT.